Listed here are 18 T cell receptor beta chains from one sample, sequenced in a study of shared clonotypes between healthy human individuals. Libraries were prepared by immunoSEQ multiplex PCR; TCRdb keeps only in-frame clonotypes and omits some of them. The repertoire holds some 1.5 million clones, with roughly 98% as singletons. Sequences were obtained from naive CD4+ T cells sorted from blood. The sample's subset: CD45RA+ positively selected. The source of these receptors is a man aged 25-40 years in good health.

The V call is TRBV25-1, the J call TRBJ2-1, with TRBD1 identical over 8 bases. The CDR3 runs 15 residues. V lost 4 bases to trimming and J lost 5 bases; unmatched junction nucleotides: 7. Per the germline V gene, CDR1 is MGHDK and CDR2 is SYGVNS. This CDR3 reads CASSAAGTGNNEQFF. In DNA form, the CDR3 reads TGTGCCAGCAGTGCAGCCGGGACAGGAAACAATGAGCAGTTCTTC. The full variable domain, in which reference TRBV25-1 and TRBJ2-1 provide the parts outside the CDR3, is EADIYQTPRYLVIGTGKKITLECSQTMGHDKMYWYQQDPGMELHLIHYSYGVNSTEKGDLSSESTVSRIRTEHFPLTLESARPSHTSQYLCASSAAGTGNNEQFFGPGTRLTVL.

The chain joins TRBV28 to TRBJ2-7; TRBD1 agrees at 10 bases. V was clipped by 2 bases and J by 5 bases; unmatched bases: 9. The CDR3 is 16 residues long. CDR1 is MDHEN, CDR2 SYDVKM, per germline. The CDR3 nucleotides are TGTGCCAGCAGTTTAAGGGGACAGGGGTTTAGAGACGAGCAGTACTTC. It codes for CASSLRGQGFRDEQYF.

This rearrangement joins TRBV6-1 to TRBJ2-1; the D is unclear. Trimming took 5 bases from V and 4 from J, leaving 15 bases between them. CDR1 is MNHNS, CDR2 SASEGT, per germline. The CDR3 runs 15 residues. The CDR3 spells CASSQEVGEYNEQFF. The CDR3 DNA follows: TGTGCCAGCAGTCAAGAGGTAGGAGAGTACAATGAGCAGTTCTTC.

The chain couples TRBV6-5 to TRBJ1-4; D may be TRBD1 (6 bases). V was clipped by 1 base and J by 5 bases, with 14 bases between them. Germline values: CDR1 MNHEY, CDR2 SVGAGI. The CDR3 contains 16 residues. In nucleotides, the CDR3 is TGTGCCAGCAGTTACTTAGGACAGCACGGCAATGAAAAACTGTTTTTT. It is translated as CASSYLGQHGNEKLFF.

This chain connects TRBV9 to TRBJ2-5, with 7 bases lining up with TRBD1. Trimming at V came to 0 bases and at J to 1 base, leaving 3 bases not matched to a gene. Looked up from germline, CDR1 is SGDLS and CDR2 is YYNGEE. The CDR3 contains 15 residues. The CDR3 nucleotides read TGTGCCAGCAGCGTAGAGGCAGGGGGCCAAGAGACCCAGTACTTC. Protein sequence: CASSVEAGGQETQYF.

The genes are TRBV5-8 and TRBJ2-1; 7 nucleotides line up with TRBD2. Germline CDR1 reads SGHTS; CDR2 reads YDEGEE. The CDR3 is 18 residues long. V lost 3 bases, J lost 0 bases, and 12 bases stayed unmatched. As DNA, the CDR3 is TGTGCCAGCAGCTACTCAGGACTAGTGAGCCGCTCCTACAATGAGCAGTTCTTC. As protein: CASSYSGLVSRSYNEQFF. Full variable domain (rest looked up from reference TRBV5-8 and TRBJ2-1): EAGVTQSPTHLIKTRGQQATLRCSPISGHTSVYWYQQALGLGLQFLLWYDEGEERNRGNFPPRFSGRQFPNYSSELNVNALELEDSALYLCASSYSGLVSRSYNEQFFGPGTRLTVL.

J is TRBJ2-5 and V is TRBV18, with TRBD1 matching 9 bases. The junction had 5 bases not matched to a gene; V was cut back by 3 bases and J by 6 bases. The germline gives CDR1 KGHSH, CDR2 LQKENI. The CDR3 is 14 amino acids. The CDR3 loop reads CASSPGTGLKTQYF. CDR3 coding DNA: TGTGCCAGCTCACCGGGGACAGGGTTGAAGACCCAGTACTTC.

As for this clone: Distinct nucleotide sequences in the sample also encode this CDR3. The CDR3 loop reads CASRRTGTYEQYF. CDR3 sequence (DNA): TGCGCCAGCAGGAGGACAGGGACCTACGAGCAGTACTTC. The chain joins TRBV5-1 to TRBJ2-7; 8 positions agree with TRBD1. The trim removed 5 bases at V and 2 bases at J, leaving 3 bases unmatched. The CDR3 sequence is 13 residues long. Germline CDR1 and CDR2: SGHRS and YFSETQ.

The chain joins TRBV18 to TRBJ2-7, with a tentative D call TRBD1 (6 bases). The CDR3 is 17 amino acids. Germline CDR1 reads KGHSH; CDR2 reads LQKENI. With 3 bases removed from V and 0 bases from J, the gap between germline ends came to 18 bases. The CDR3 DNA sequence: TGTGCCAGCTCACCCCTCCCAGGGGCAGGGAGCTCCTACGAGCAGTACTTC. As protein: CASSPLPGAGSSYEQYF.

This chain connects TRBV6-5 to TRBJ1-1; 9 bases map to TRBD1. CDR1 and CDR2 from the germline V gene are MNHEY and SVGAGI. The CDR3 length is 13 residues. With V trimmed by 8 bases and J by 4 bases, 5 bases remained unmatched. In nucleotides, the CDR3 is TGTGCCAGCGGACTGGACAGGGGCACTGAAGCTTTCTTT. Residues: CASGLDRGTEAFF.

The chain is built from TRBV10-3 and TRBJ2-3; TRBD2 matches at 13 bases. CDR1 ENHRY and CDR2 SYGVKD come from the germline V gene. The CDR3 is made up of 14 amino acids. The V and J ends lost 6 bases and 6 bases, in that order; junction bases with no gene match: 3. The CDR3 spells CAIRPTSGGDTQYF. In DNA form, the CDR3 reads TGTGCCATCAGGCCGACTAGCGGGGGGGATACGCAGTATTTT.

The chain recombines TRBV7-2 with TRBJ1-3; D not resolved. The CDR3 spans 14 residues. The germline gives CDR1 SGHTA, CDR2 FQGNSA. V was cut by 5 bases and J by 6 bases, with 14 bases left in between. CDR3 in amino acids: CASSLRTRENTIYF. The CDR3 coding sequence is TGTGCCAGCAGCCTAAGGACCCGAGAAAACACCATATATTTT.

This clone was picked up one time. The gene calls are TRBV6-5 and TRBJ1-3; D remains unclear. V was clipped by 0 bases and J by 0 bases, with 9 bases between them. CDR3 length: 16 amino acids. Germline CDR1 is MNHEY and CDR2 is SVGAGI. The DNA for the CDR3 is TGTGCCAGCAGTTACTCGGGCCTGAACTCTGGAAACACCATATATTTT. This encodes CASSYSGLNSGNTIYF.

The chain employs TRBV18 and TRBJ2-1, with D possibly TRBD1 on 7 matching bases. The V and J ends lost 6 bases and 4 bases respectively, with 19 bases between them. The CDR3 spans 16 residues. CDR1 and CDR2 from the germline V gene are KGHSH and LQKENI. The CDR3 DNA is TGTGCCAGCTCCCAAGACAGGGACTTACGTTACAATGAGCAGTTCTTC. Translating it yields CASSQDRDLRYNEQFF. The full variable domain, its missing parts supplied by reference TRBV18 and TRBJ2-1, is NAGVMQNPRHLVRRRGQEARLRCSPMKGHSHVYWYRQLPEEGLKFMVYLQKENIIDESGMPKERFSAEFPKEGPSILRIQQVVRGDSAAYFCASSQDRDLRYNEQFFGPGTRLTVL.

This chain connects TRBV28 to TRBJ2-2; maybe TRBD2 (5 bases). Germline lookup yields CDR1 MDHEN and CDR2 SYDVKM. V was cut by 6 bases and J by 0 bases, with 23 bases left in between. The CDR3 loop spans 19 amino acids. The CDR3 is CASSPRLTGLYPNTGELFF. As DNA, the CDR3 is TGTGCCAGCAGCCCGCGCCTTACCGGACTCTACCCGAACACCGGGGAGCTGTTTTTT.

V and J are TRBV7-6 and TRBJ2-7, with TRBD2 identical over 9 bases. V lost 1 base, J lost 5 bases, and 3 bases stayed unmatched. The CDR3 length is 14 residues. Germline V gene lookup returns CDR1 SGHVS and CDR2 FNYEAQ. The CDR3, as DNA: TGTGCCAGCAGCTTAGACCTAGCGGGAAACGAGCAGTACTTC. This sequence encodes CASSLDLAGNEQYF.

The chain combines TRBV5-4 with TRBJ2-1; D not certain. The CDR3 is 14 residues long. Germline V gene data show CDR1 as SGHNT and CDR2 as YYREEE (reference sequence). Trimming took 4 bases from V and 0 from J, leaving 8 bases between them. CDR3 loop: CASSRRSSYNEQFF. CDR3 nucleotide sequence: TGTGCCAGCAGCCGTAGAAGCTCCTACAATGAGCAGTTCTTC. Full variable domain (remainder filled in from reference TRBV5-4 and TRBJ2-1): ETGVTQSPTHLIKTRGQQVTLRCSSQSGHNTVSWYQQALGQGPQFIFQYYREEENGRGNFPPRFSGLQFPNYSSELNVNALELDDSALYLCASSRRSSYNEQFFGPGTRLTVL.

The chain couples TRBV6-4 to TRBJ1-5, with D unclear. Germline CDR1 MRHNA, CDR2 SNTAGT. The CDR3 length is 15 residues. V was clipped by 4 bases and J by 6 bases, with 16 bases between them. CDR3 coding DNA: TGTGCCAGCAGTGTCCTTCCGGGAAGCGGTCAGCCCCAGCATTTT. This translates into CASSVLPGSGQPQHF.